This T cell receptor (beta chain) was identified during a study of identical twins. V was shortened by 1 base and J by 0 bases, with 10 bases between the two germline ends. Germline CDR1 reads MGHRA; CDR2 reads YSYEKL. The CDR3 is 15 amino acids. MiXCR, applied by TCRdb to the 5' RACE reads, yields one record per CDR3 protein. The table includes some 300,000 distinct CDR3 sequences, about 12% detected once. These same data were also listed under a study on yellow fever vaccine responses in identical twins.

V usage is TRBV4-1 and J usage is TRBJ2-7, with D possibly matching TRBD2 (7 bases). This clonotype originated in a woman aged 18 to 35 in good health. Sequenced material: CD8+ T cells sorted from blood. The CDR3 is CASSQVGGPSYEQYV. CDR3 sequence (DNA): TGCGCCAGCAGCCAAGTCGGGGGGCCCTCCTACGAGCAGTACGTC.